This note documents a single T cell receptor beta chain sequence. Its antigen is still unknown. This specimen comes from a study of cytomegalovirus exposure and HLA in healthy donors. The CDR3 spans 13 residues. The germline CDR1 and CDR2 sequences are MGHDK and SYGVNS. Germline trimming cut 10 bases from V and 0 bases from J; bases unmatched to any gene: 5. Study-wide findings and caveats: Many donors carried some public TCRs, although rarity characterized most TCR sequences. Among the CMV-associated chains, a few were confirmed in vitro as specific for CMV antigens. Researchers catalogued approximately 170 TCR beta chains as cytomegalovirus-associated.

Assay used: immunoSEQ multiplex PCR; TCRdb lists only in-frame clones, some missing. The sample carries some 350,000 clones, 87% recorded once. V and J are TRBV25-1 and TRBJ2-7; 8 bases are a match to TRBD2. The sequence was obtained from a woman aged 25 to 39 in good health and CMV-seropositive. The source material was PBMCs. This CDR3 is CATFGGASYEQYF. The CDR3 DNA is TGTGCCACCTTCGGGGGGGCCTCCTACGAGCAGTACTTC.